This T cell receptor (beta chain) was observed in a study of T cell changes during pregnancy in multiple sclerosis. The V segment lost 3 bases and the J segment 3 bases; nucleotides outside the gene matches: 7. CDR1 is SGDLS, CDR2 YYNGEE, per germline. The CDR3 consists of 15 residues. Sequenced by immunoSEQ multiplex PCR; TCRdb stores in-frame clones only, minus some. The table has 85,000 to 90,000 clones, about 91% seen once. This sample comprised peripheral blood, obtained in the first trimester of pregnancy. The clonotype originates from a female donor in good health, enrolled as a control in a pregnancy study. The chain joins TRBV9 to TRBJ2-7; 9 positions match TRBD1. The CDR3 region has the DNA TGTGCCAGCAGCGCCCGGGACAGGGACGTCTACGAGCAGTACTTC. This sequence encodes CASSARDRDVYEQYF.